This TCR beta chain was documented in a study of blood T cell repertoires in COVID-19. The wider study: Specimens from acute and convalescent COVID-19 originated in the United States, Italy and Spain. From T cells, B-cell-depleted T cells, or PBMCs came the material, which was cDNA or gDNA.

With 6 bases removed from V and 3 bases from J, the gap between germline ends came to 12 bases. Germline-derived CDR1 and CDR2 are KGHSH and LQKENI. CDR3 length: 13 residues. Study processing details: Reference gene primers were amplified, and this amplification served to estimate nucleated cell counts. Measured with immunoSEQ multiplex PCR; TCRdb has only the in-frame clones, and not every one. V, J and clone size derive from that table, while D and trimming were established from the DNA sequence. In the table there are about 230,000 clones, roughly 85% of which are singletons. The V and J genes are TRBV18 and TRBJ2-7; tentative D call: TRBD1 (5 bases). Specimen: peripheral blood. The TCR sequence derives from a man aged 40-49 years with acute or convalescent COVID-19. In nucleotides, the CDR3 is TGTGCCAGCTCCCGTACGGACAACTACGAGCAGTACTTC. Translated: CASSRTDNYEQYF.